A single sample is the source of the 13 T cell receptor beta chains below, sequenced in a study of identical twins. TCRdb analysed the 5' RACE reads with MiXCR anew, one entry per CDR3 protein. The sample includes some 1,600,000 distinct CDR3 sequences, 25% to 35% of them seen just once. Material for sequencing was cord blood. These receptors were taken from a newborn girl in good health.

As to this clonotype: One junction end does not reproduce the germline sequence, and a read error may be involved. The CDR3 DNA is TGCAGTGCCCCGACAGCTCTTACCCTATACAATGAGCGGTTCTTC. Its protein is CSAPTALTLYNERFF. This chain links TRBV20-1 with TRBJ2-1; D is perhaps TRBD1 (5 bases). The CDR3 consists of 15 residues. From germline, CDR1 is DFQATT and CDR2 SNEGSKA (reference sequence).

This clonotype has only one observation. The chain employs TRBV9 and TRBJ1-1; D remains ambiguous. This CDR3 comprises 13 residues. The germline CDR1 and CDR2 sequences are SGDLS and YYNGEE. Trimming removed 0 bases at V and 7 bases at J, with 10 bases between. CDR3 in amino acids: CASSVEAISEAFF. In nucleotides, the CDR3 is TGTGCCAGCAGCGTAGAGGCGATTAGTGAAGCTTTCTTT. Together with reference TRBV9 and TRBJ1-1, the CDR3 gives the full variable domain: DSGVTQTPKHLITATGQRVTLRCSPRSGDLSVYWYQQSLDQGLQFLIQYYNGEERAKGNILERFSAQQFPDLHSELNLSSLELGDSALYFCASSVEAISEAFFGQGTRLTVV.

This rearrangement joins TRBV20-1 to TRBJ1-1; 8 bases align to TRBD1. Germline V gene lookup returns CDR1 DFQATT and CDR2 SNEGSKA (reference sequence). The V and J ends lost 7 bases and 6 bases, in that order; junction bases with no gene match: 10. CDR3 length: 13 residues. CDR3 region: CSVQPGGFSEAFF. DNA of the CDR3: TGCAGTGTTCAACCAGGGGGCTTTTCTGAAGCTTTCTTT.

This sequence joins TRBV2 and TRBJ1-6; maybe TRBD1 (5 bases). This CDR3 contains 13 residues. The V end was cut by 6 bases, the J end by 9 bases, with 12 bases between. In germline, CDR1 is SNHLY, CDR2 FYNNEI. In DNA form, the CDR3 reads TGTGCCAGCAGCGCAGGGTGGGGTTCACCCCTCCACTTT. Translated, it gives CASSAGWGSPLHF.

The chain joins TRBV29-1 to TRBJ2-1; no clear D. The CDR3 has 13 residues. V was clipped by 0 bases and J by 10 bases, with 13 bases between them. Germline CDR1 is SQVTM and CDR2 is ANQGSEA. The CDR3 DNA reads as TGCAGCGTTGAAGATCTTCGGGCGGAGGAGCAGTTCTTC. Protein: CSVEDLRAEEQFF.

This clonotype turned up a few times. The CDR3 nucleotides read TGTGCCAGCAGTGCACAATCGCCGATGAGAATCTATGGCTACACCTTC. Protein sequence: CASSAQSPMRIYGYTF. The chain couples TRBV6-1 to TRBJ1-2; no reliable D call. CDR1 is MNHNS and CDR2 is SASEGT in the germline V gene. V was trimmed by 4 bases and J by 4 bases, leaving 19 bases between them. The CDR3 length is 16 residues.

This clonotype was detected ten times or more. The rearrangement uses TRBV20-1 and TRBJ2-6, with no clear D. CDR3 length: 13 amino acids. V was cut by 0 bases and J by 4 bases, with 4 bases left in between. The germline V gene encodes CDR1 DFQATT and CDR2 SNEGSKA (reference sequence). The CDR3 loop reads CSARDTGANVLTF. CDR3 sequence (DNA): TGCAGTGCTAGAGATACAGGGGCCAACGTCCTGACTTTC.

To note about this clonotype: A read error may account for a junction end that differs from germline. The chain combines TRBV3-1 with TRBJ2-3, with 8 bases matching TRBD1. Looked up from germline, CDR1 is LGHDT and CDR2 is YNNKEL (reference sequence). This CDR3 spans 14 amino acids. CDR3 loop: CASSQGLGTGTQYF. CDR3 DNA: TGTGCCAGCAGCCAAGGCTTGGGGACAGGTACGCAGTATTTT.

The chain is built from TRBV13 and TRBJ2-7; tentatively, D is TRBD2 (6 bases). CDR1 and CDR2 (germline): PRHDT, FYEKMQ (reference sequence). The V gene lost 1 base and the J gene lost 3 bases, with 13 bases spanning the gap. The CDR3 has 15 amino acids. The CDR3 sequence is CASSLAGVGGYEQYF. The DNA of the CDR3 is TGTGCCAGCAGCTTAGCGGGAGTGGGGGGCTACGAGCAGTACTTC.

The table lists this clonotype with a few counts. This chain links TRBV5-1 with TRBJ2-1, with a weak D call TRBD2 (5 bases). Germline CDR1 is SGHRS and CDR2 is YFSETQ. The CDR3 consists of 17 residues. V lost 0 bases to trimming and J lost 5 bases, with 18 bases between them. The CDR3 here is CASSLAVVRGSHNEQFF. CDR3 bases: TGCGCCAGCAGCTTGGCCGTGGTTCGGGGATCCCACAATGAGCAGTTCTTC.

On this clonotype: One end of the junction does not line up with germline, which may come from a read error. The gene calls are TRBV13 and TRBJ2-7; TRBD1 matches at 8 bases. There are 19 residues in the CDR3. Looked up from germline, CDR1 is PRHDT and CDR2 is FYEKMQ (reference sequence). CDR3 DNA sequence: TGCGCCAGCAGCTTAAAAGGCAACAGGGGGGTACAGAGCTCCTACGAGCAGTACTTC. As protein: CASSLKGNRGVQSSYEQYF.

The chain links TRBV28 to TRBJ1-2, with TRBD1 matching over 10 bases. V lost 1 base and J lost 4; bases outside the gene matches: 6. There are 16 residues in the CDR3. Germline CDR1 MDHEN, CDR2 SYDVKM. For the CDR3, the DNA is TGTGCCAGCAGTTTATACCGGGGACAGGGGAGCTATGGCTACACCTTC. Translating it yields CASSLYRGQGSYGYTF.

This chain joins TRBV7-6 and TRBJ1-2; no clear D. The germline V gene encodes CDR1 SGHVS and CDR2 FNYEAQ. The CDR3 is made up of 15 amino acids. Trimming pared 1 base from V and 4 bases from J, leaving 13 bases between. In DNA form, the CDR3 reads TGTGCCAGCAGCTTAGGCGTCGGGAGCCTCTATGGCTACACCTTC. This codes for CASSLGVGSLYGYTF.